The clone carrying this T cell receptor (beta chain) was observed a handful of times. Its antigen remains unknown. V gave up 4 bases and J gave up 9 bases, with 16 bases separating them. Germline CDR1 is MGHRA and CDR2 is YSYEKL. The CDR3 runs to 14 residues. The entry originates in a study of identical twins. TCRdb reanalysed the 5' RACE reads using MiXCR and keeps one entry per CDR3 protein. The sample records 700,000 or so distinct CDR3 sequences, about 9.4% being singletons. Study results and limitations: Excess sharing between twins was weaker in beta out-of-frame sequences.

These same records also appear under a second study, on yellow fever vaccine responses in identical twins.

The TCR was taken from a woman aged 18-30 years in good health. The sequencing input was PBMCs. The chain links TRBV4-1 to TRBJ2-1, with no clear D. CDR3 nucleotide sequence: TGCGCCAGCAGCCCAAACGAAGGGTTCAGTGAGCAGTTCTTC. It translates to CASSPNEGFSEQFF.